The 8 T cell receptor beta chains below come from one sample, sequenced in a study of T-cell memory formation after mild COVID-19. One entry per CDR3 protein, called by TCRdb with MiXCR from the 5' RACE reads. Of approximately 51,000 distinct CDR3 sequences listed, approximately 9.1% are singletons. Sequencing was performed on PBMCs or a T cell subset sorted from them (not recorded which). Receptors originate from an adult woman who had mild COVID-19 (a few samples of this study predate the infection). Cell type and time point are not known.

This clonotype was picked up many times. The genes are TRBV20-1 and TRBJ2-5; TRBD2 is a possible D gene (6 bases). This CDR3 has 14 amino acids. V lost 6 bases, J lost 5 bases, and 19 bases lay in between. The V gene's germline CDR1 is DFQATT and CDR2 SNEGSKA (reference sequence). The DNA of the CDR3 is TGCAGTGCAATAAAGGGAGGAGGCGGCGAGACCCAGTACTTC. This encodes CSAIKGGGGETQYF.

This clonotype was counted between two and nine times. The chain has TRBV20-1 and TRBJ2-1; D is unresolved. The CDR3 length is 14 residues. Germline V gene data show CDR1 as DFQATT and CDR2 as SNEGSKA (reference sequence). V dropped 5 bases and J dropped 7 bases, with 18 bases sitting between them. The CDR3, as DNA: TGCAGTGCTCCTAGGGAAGGGAAATGGAATGAGCAGTTCTTC. It yields the protein CSAPREGKWNEQFF.

Only a few counts were recorded for this clonotype. The chain is built from TRBV20-1 and TRBJ1-4; D is possibly TRBD1 (5 bases). V gave up 6 bases and J gave up 8 bases, with 10 bases separating them. CDR3 length: 11 amino acids. Germline V gene lookup returns CDR1 DFQATT and CDR2 SNEGSKA (reference sequence). In DNA, the CDR3 is TGCAGTGCCCTGGGGGAGGAAAAACTGTTTTTT. Its protein product is CSALGEEKLFF.

This clonotype is labeled medium-sized (0.01 to 0.1%). V is TRBV5-1 and J is TRBJ1-2, with D possibly TRBD1 on 6 matching bases. Germline-derived CDR1 and CDR2 are SGHRS and YFSETQ. This CDR3 is built from 16 residues. V dropped 4 bases and J dropped 4 bases, with 20 bases sitting between them. CDR3 DNA: TGCGCCAGCAGCCCCGGACAGCTACTTACTTCCTATGGCTACACCTTC. Amino acid sequence: CASSPGQLLTSYGYTF.

This clonotype turned up a few times. This chain uses TRBV4-1 with TRBJ1-4; D is unresolved. Germline CDR1 is MGHRA and CDR2 is YSYEKL. The CDR3 spans 16 residues. V dropped 1 base and J dropped 7 bases, with 16 bases sitting between them. CDR3 sequence: CASSQAETTGVEKLFF. The CDR3 DNA reads as TGCGCCAGCAGCCAAGCAGAGACAACGGGTGTTGAAAAACTGTTTTTT.

The rearrangement links TRBV7-9 to TRBJ1-6; no definite D call. CDR1 SEHNR and CDR2 FQNEAQ come from the germline V gene (reference sequence). The V gene lost 7 bases and the J gene lost 4 bases, with 5 bases spanning the gap. The length of the CDR3 is 12 residues. The CDR3 is CASNKYNSPLHF. The CDR3 region has the DNA TGTGCCAGCAACAAGTATAATTCACCCCTCCACTTT. Full variable domain (missing parts from reference TRBV7-9 and TRBJ1-6): DTGVSQNPRHKITKRGQNVTFRCDPISEHNRLYWYRQTLGQGPEFLTYFQNEAQLEKSRLLSDRFSAERPKGSFSTLEIQRTEQGDSAMYLCASNKYNSPLHFGNGTRLTVT.

This clonotype was counted many times. The chain joins TRBV7-2 to TRBJ2-3; the D call may be TRBD1 or TRBD2 (5 bases each). Between the trimmed V and J ends, which lost 2 bases and 2 bases, there was a span of 14 bases. From germline, CDR1 is SGHTA and CDR2 FQGNSA. CDR3 length: 16 residues. CDR3 residues: CASSLNGLGTTDTQYF. The CDR3 DNA follows: TGTGCCAGCAGCTTAAACGGGCTAGGGACCACAGATACGCAGTATTTT.

This clonotype turned up a few times. The chain recombines TRBV11-2 with TRBJ2-1; D ambiguous. Per germline, CDR1 SGHAT and CDR2 FQNNGV. The CDR3 spans 15 residues. Trimming removed 0 bases from V and 0 bases from J, with 6 bases in between. The CDR3 nucleotides are TGTGCCAGCAGCTTAGACATGAGCTCCTACAATGAGCAGTTCTTC. Translation gives CASSLDMSSYNEQFF.